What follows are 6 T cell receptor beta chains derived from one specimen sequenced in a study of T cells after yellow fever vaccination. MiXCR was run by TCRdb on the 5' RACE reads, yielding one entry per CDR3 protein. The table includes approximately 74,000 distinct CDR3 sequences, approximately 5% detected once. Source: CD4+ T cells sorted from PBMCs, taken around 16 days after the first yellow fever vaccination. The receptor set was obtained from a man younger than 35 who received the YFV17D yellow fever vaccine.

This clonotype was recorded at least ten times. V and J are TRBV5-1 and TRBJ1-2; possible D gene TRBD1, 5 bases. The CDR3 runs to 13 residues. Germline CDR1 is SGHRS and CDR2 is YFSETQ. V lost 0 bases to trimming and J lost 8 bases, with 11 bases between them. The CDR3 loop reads CASSLGSGFGYTF. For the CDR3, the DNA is TGCGCCAGCAGCTTGGGATCAGGGTTCGGCTACACCTTC.

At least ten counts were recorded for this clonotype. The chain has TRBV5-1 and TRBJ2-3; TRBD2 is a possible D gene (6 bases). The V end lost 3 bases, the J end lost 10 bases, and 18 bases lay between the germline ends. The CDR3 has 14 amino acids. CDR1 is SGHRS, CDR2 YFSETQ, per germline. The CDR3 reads CASSSTHPGLAQYF. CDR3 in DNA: TGCGCCAGCAGCTCGACACACCCGGGACTGGCGCAGTATTTT.

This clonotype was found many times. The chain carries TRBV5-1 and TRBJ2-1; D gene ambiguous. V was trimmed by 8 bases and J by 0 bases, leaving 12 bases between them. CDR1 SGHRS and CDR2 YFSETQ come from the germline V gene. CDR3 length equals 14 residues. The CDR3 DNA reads TGCGCCAGTCGCGAGTCCGGCTCCTACAATGAGCAGTTCTTC. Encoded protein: CASRESGSYNEQFF. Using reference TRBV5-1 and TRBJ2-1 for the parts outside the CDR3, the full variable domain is KAGVTQTPRYLIKTRGQQVTLSCSPISGHRSVSWYQQTPGQGLQFLFEYFSETQRNKGNFPGRFSGRQFSNSRSEMNVSTLELGDSALYLCASRESGSYNEQFFGPGTRLTVL.

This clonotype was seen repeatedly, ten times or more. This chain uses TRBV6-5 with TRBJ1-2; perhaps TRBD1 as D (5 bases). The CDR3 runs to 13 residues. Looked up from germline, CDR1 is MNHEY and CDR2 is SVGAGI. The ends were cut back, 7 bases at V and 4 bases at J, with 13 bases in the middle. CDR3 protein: CASTTGTRYGYTF. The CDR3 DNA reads TGTGCCAGCACTACCGGGACGCGCTATGGCTACACCTTC.

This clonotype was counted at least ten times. The CDR3, as DNA: TGCAGTGCTAGAGAGTTCGGGATTGCCTACAATGAGCAGTTCTTC. Its translation is CSAREFGIAYNEQFF. V and J are TRBV20-1 and TRBJ2-1; the D gene is possibly TRBD2 (5 bases). This CDR3 is built from 15 residues. Germline V lookup: CDR1 DFQATT, CDR2 SNEGSKA (reference sequence). V was pared by 0 bases and J by 2 bases, with 11 bases between.

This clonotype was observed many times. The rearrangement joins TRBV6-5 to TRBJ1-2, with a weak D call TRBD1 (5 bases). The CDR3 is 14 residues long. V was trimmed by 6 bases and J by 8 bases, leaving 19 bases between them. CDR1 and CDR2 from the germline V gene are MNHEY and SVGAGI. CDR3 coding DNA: TGTGCCAGCAGCCGCAATCCTGTGGGGGGGGGCTACACCTTC. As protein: CASSRNPVGGGYTF.